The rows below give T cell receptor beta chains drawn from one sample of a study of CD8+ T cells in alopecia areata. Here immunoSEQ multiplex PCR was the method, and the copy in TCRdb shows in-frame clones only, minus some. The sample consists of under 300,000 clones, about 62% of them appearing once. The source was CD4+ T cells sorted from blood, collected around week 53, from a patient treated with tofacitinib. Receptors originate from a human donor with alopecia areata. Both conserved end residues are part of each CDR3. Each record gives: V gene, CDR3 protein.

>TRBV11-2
CASSKTGPYEQYF
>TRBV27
CASSPDRHGYTF
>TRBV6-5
CAIWTGGSGANVLTF
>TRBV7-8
CASSSGLLGAYNEQFF
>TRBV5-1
CASSLGGLNTGELFF
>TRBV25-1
CASSEFASGGSPLHF
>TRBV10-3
CATLAGGADSPLHF
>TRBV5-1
CASSSGGTDANYGYTF
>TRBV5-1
CASSLWALQETQYF
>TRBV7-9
CASTRQGETEAFF
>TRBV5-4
CASTLDRAIRETQYF
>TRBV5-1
CASSSGGLQETQYF
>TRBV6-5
CASSPLAGSQFF
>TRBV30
CAWSVPGALHF
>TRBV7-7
CASSSRTSSDEQFF
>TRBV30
CAWSVQIRGEAFF
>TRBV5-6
CASSEAPTAQETQYF
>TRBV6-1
CASSDGPGWDTQYF
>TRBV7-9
CASSLVERGQLEQYF
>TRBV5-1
CASSLNRLAGGSSYNEQFF
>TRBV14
CASSQEPIRVVTPSHYNEQFF
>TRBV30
CAWSGTGVIGTQYF
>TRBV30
CAWSGGQGGYTF
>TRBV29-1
CSIKTGLNTEAFF
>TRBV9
CASSVEVRSPLHF
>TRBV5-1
CASRNDGGATNEKLFF
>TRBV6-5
CAIQRRGSETQYF
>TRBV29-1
CSVDSFGNEQFF
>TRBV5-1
CASSLDPVTVNTEAFF
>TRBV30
CAWNHPRGSSGANVLTF
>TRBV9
CASSPRIGQNSGNTIYF
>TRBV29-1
CSVYRETQYF
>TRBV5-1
CASSFLREDTEAFF
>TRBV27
CASSPTDRLQETQYF
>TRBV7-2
CASSSARNTGELFF
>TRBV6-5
CASSGRRQIYGYTF
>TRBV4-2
CASSQDEGIGELFF
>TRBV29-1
CSVVSTYEQYF
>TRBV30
CAWKRGQGPGEKLFF